This entry describes one T cell receptor beta chain. Its antigen is unknown. The CDR3 is 16 residues long. This record comes from a study of cytomegalovirus exposure and HLA in healthy donors. In the study overall: As an earlier analysis found, roughly 170 million T cells yielded approximately 110 million unique TCR beta sequences.

Findings and limits, study-wide: For most TCR beta V segments, an earlier analysis put the productive rate at about 87% or about 30% of the time. Immune exposure data for these donors was limited to CMV serostatus.

60 Vbeta and 13 Jbeta primers were used in PCR. Assay used: immunoSEQ multiplex PCR; TCRdb lists only in-frame clones, some missing. The top ten clones hold 2.1% of a sample with tens of thousands of clones, less than 85% of them seen once. The chain links TRBV12-2 to TRBJ1-6. TRBV12-2 is annotated as a pseudogene. Sequenced: PBMCs. The TCR was taken from a man aged 18 to 29 in good health and CMV-seronegative. The CDR3 is CASRREEDSNNSPLHF. The DNA for the CDR3 is TGTGCAAGTCGACGCGAAGAAGATTCAAATAATTCACCCCTCCACTTT.